A single sample gave rise to the 12 T cell receptor beta chains below, sequenced in a study of T cell changes during pregnancy in multiple sclerosis. Measured with immunoSEQ multiplex PCR; TCRdb has only the in-frame clones, and not every one. This sample has about 29,000 clones; approximately 90% occur once, and the top ten carry around 5.4%. The input for sequencing was CD8+ T cells from peripheral blood mononuclear cells, taken before pregnancy. These receptors were collected from a female donor with multiple sclerosis, enrolled in a pregnancy study.

CDR3 DNA sequence: TGTGCCAGCAGCCCACAGGGAACTGGAAACACCATATATTTT. Translation gives CASSPQGTGNTIYF. This sequence joins TRBV7-7 and TRBJ1-3, with D perhaps matching TRBD1 (6 bases). Germline V lookup: CDR1 SSHAT, CDR2 FNYEAQ (reference sequence). The CDR3 loop spans 14 amino acids. V was pared by 5 bases and J by 2 bases, with 10 bases between.

CDR3 DNA: TGTGCCAGCAGCCCAGGGACTAGCGGGGCCTACGAGCAGTACTTC. It specifies CASSPGTSGAYEQYF. The chain couples TRBV11-2 to TRBJ2-7, with 13 bases identical to TRBD2. Trimming at V came to 5 bases and at J to 2 bases, leaving 3 bases not matched to a gene. This CDR3 has 15 amino acids. The germline CDR1 and CDR2 sequences are SGHAT and FQNNGV.

The V call is TRBV7-3, the J call TRBJ2-7, with D tentatively TRBD1 (6 bases). Trimming took off 2 bases at V and 3 bases at J, with 8 bases between the two ends. Germline loops: CDR1 SGHTA, CDR2 FQGTGA. There are 13 residues in the CDR3. The CDR3 bases are TGTGCCAGCAGCTTAGGACAGCTCTACGAGCAGTACTTC. It yields the protein CASSLGQLYEQYF.

The chain recombines TRBV7-3 with TRBJ2-2; TRBD1 matches 7 bases. The CDR3 extends over 15 amino acids. Losses at the gene ends were 5 bases for V and 6 bases for J; bases not matched to a gene: 9. CDR1 and CDR2 (germline): SGHTA, FQGTGA. CDR3 nucleotides: TGTGCCAGCAGCGAAGGACAGGCAGGCCCCGGGGAGCTGTTTTTT. Encoded protein: CASSEGQAGPGELFF.

The gene calls are TRBV9 and TRBJ1-1; 10 nucleotides agree with TRBD1. The ends lost 3 bases at V and 1 base at J; junction bases unmatched: 6. Germline CDR1 reads SGDLS; CDR2 reads YYNGEE. CDR3 length: 16 amino acids. CDR3 sequence: CASSDGTGAQNTEAFF. CDR3 DNA sequence: TGTGCCAGCAGCGACGGGACAGGGGCCCAGAACACTGAAGCTTTCTTT. Based on the CDR3 plus reference TRBV9 and TRBJ1-1, the full variable domain is DSGVTQTPKHLITATGQRVTLRCSPRSGDLSVYWYQQSLDQGLQFLIQYYNGEERAKGNILERFSAQQFPDLHSELNLSSLELGDSALYFCASSDGTGAQNTEAFFGQGTRLTVV.

V usage is TRBV14 and J usage is TRBJ2-1; D unresolved. The CDR3 covers 13 residues. Between the trimmed V and J ends, which lost 2 bases and 8 bases, there was a span of 10 bases. Germline loops: CDR1 SGHDN, CDR2 FVKESK. CDR3 in amino acids: CASSQSILDEQFF. CDR3 coding DNA: TGTGCCAGCAGCCAATCGATCCTAGATGAGCAGTTCTTC.

V gene TRBV4-3 combines with J gene TRBJ1-5, with TRBD1 matching over 8 bases. Germline CDR1 and CDR2: LGHNA and YSLEER. The junction had 3 bases not matched to a gene; V was cut back by 0 bases and J by 2 bases. The CDR3 loop spans 16 amino acids. The CDR3 coding sequence is TGCGCCAGCAGCCAAGATTGGGGACAGGGCAATCAGCCCCAGCATTTT. This sequence encodes CASSQDWGQGNQPQHF.

The chain employs TRBV7-2 and TRBJ2-3; 15 bases map to TRBD2. After removal of 2 bases from V and 2 bases from J, the junction contained 8 bases not matched to a gene. CDR1 is SGHTA and CDR2 is FQGNSA in the germline V gene. The length of the CDR3 is 19 residues. The CDR3 sequence: CASSLPTGLAGGPTDTQYF. DNA of the CDR3: TGTGCCAGCAGCTTACCGACAGGACTAGCGGGAGGGCCCACAGATACGCAGTATTTT.

The chain carries TRBV25-1 and TRBJ1-2; D gene unclear. V gave up 1 base and J gave up 6 bases, with 9 bases separating them. Germline V gene sequence: CDR1 MGHDK, CDR2 SYGVNS. CDR3 length: 13 amino acids. The DNA of the CDR3 is TGTGCCAGCAGTGAATTTTCGGTGGATGGCTACACCTTC. Translated: CASSEFSVDGYTF.

The gene calls are TRBV30 and TRBJ1-3; D call uncertain. Trimming took off 1 base at V and 7 bases at J, with 20 bases between the two ends. The CDR3 sequence is 16 residues long. Looked up from germline, CDR1 is GTSNPN and CDR2 is SVGIG (reference sequence). The CDR3 nucleotides are TGTGCCTGGAGTGACACCTTGGGAGGGTTTGATAACACCATATATTTT. Protein sequence: CAWSDTLGGFDNTIYF.

The rearrangement links TRBV7-6 to TRBJ2-7; 12 bases are shared with TRBD1. Per germline, CDR1 SGHVS and CDR2 FNYEAQ. V shed 1 base, J shed 7 bases, and the junction held 5 bases outside the gene matches. The CDR3 has 15 amino acids. CDR3: CASSLEGTGGLEQYF. As DNA, the CDR3 is TGTGCCAGCAGCTTAGAGGGGACAGGGGGCCTGGAGCAGTACTTC.

The rearrangement joins TRBV11-2 to TRBJ1-4, with 7 bases that match TRBD1. Germline loops: CDR1 SGHAT, CDR2 FQNNGV. There are 14 residues in the CDR3. V was clipped by 4 bases and J by 6 bases; unmatched bases: 5. The CDR3 coding sequence is TGTGCCAGCAGCTCCCCAGGGGGAGATGAAAAACTGTTTTTT. Translated, it gives CASSSPGGDEKLFF.